A selection of T cell receptor beta chains follows, all from one sample in a study of chemoradiotherapy in HPV16-positive cancers. TCRdb's copy holds only in-frame clones and misses some; the assay was immunoSEQ multiplex PCR. Of about 10,000 clones detected, around two thirds appear once; the ten largest clones hold about 10%. Sampling was carried out from a patient who underwent chemoradiotherapy. The receptors were gathered from a human donor with HPV-associated anogenital cancer. The CDR3 runs from the conserved cysteine through the conserved F or W. A D gene is named only where the DNA matches it firmly. Clone size, where shown, is once, few, many, or a class for clones that have expanded.

TRBJ1-1,TRBV6-5,.,.,TGTGCCAGCCTCCCCATGTCGGGGATCGCTGAAGCTTTCTTT,CASLPMSGIAEAFF
TRBJ2-5,TRBV9,.,.,TGTGCCAGCAGCGACACGTACCAAGAGACCCAGTACTTC,CASSDTYQETQYF
TRBJ1-1,TRBV4-2,.,.,TGTGCCAGCAGCCAGGGGAGACAAGAGCATACGGGCACTGAAGCTTTCTTT,CASSQGRQEHTGTEAFF
TRBJ2-7,TRBV7-9,few,TRBD2,TGTGCCAGCGCCCTACTAGCGTACGAGCAGTACTTC,CASALLAYEQYF
TRBJ2-5,TRBV18,.,.,TGTGCCAGCTCACCCTGGGGAGGGGGCCAAGAGACCCAGTACTTC,CASSPWGGGQETQYF
TRBJ2-3,TRBV5-4,.,.,TGTGCCAGCAGCTCCGGACTGGGGAGCACAGATACGCAGTATTTT,CASSSGLGSTDTQYF
TRBJ2-2,TRBV7-2,.,.,TGTGCCAGCAGATCCCCGGTGGGCGGGGAGCTGTTTTTT,CASRSPVGGELFF
TRBJ2-7,TRBV2,.,.,TGTGCCAGCACTACCCCAGCGGCCCCCGGGACAAACCCCTACGAGCAGTACTTC,CASTTPAAPGTNPYEQYF
TRBJ2-5,TRBV5-1,.,.,TGCGCCAGCAGCTTGCAGGTCACTCCAGAGACCCAGTACTTC,CASSLQVTPETQYF
TRBJ2-2,TRBV4-1,.,.,TGCGCCAGCAGCCAGGGAACCCAGGGTATGAGGGACGGGGAGCTGTTTTTT,CASSQGTQGMRDGELFF
TRBJ2-1,TRBV7-9,.,.,TGTGCCAGCAGCGCGGGTAGCTGGGATGAGCAGTTCTTC,CASSAGSWDEQFF
TRBJ2-7,TRBV2,.,.,TGTGCCAGCAGTGATAGGAGAGCCTACGAGCAGTACTTC,CASSDRRAYEQYF
TRBJ2-2,TRBV10-3,.,.,TGTGCCATCAGGGAGGGTTCCGGGGAGCTGTTTTTT,CAIREGSGELFF
TRBJ1-6,TRBV4-2,.,TRBD1,TGTGCCAGCAGCCCTACAGGGGAGAATTCACCCCTCCACTTT,CASSPTGENSPLHF
TRBJ1-2,TRBV20-1,.,.,TGCAGTGCTAGATTTGGGGGCGGCTACACCTTC,CSARFGGGYTF
TRBJ1-3,TRBV4-2,once,TRBD1,TGTGCCAGCAGCCAAGATCCATGGCAAGTCTCGGACAGAGGCAGGGGGCGCAGAAACACCATATATTTT,CASSQDPWQVSDRGRGRRNTIYF
TRBJ2-7,TRBV15,.,TRBD1,TGTGCCACCAGCAGAGCCGGGACAGGGGACGAGCAGTACTTC,CATSRAGTGDEQYF
TRBJ2-1,TRBV5-8,few,TRBD2,TGTGCCAGCAGCAAAGGACTAGCGTCTTACAATGAGCAGTTCTTC,CASSKGLASYNEQFF
TRBJ1-1,TRBV5-1,once,TRBD1,TGCGCCAGCAGCATGCAGGGGGGGTCATTGAACACTGAAGCTTTCTTT,CASSMQGGSLNTEAFF
TRBJ1-2,TRBV2,few,.,TGTGCCAGCAGTGCGGAGGAGGGCTACACCTTC,CASSAEEGYTF
TRBJ2-3,TRBV7-7,few,.,TGTGCTAGCAGCTTAGGGACTGGTCTAGATACGCAGTATTTT,CASSLGTGLDTQYF
TRBJ2-7,TRBV11-2,.,.,TGTGCCAGCAGCCAGGGGGACACCGGGAGTGAGCAGTACTTC,CASSQGDTGSEQYF
TRBJ2-1,TRBV19,few,TRBD1,TGTGCCAGTAGTACCCTGACAGGGTATAACAATGAGCAGTTCTTC,CASSTLTGYNNEQFF
TRBJ2-1,TRBV19,.,TRBD2,TGTGCCAGTACCATCTCTAGCGGGAGCTCCTACAATGAGCAGTTCTTC,CASTISSGSSYNEQFF
TRBJ2-4,TRBV11-2,.,.,TGTGCCAGCAGCTCCATCCGTTCCCGGGGGAAAGCCAAAAACATTCAGTACTTC,CASSSIRSRGKAKNIQYF
TRBJ2-7,TRBV14,.,.,TGTGCCAGCAGCTTGACGGGCCTATCGACGGGGTACTTC,CASSLTGLSTGYF
TRBJ1-6,TRBV5-1,.,.,TGCGCCAGCAGCGACGGACGCAACTCCTATAATTCACCCCTCCACTTT,CASSDGRNSYNSPLHF
TRBJ2-1,TRBV9,.,TRBD2,TGTGCCAGCAGCGTTACTAGCGGCTACAATGAGCAGTTCTTC,CASSVTSGYNEQFF
TRBJ2-2,TRBV6-1,once,.,TGTGCCACCCAGGGTGGACTGAACACCGGGGAGCTGTTTTTT,CATQGGLNTGELFF